This entry is about one T cell receptor beta chain. Authors' analysis steps: Reference gene primer amplification gave estimated nucleated cell counts. The method was immunoSEQ multiplex PCR; TCRdb's version includes in-frame clones alone and lacks a portion of them. From that table come the V and J calls and clone size; the DNA was used to work out D and trimming. Of 130,000 or so clones listed, roughly three quarters are singletons. The data derive from a study of blood T cell repertoires in COVID-19. Overall study: There were acute and convalescent COVID-19 samples, and they came from the United States, Italy and Spain. In each case, the material was cDNA or gDNA derived from T cells, B-cell-depleted T cells, or PBMCs.

V lost 7 bases and J 4 bases, leaving 17 bases between the germline ends. Germline values: CDR1 SEHNR, CDR2 FQNEAQ (reference sequence). This CDR3 has 15 amino acids. The rearrangement joins TRBV7-9 to TRBJ1-3; no definite D call. The sequenced material came from peripheral blood. The TCR was taken from a woman between 65 and 79 years old with acute or convalescent COVID-19. DNA of the CDR3: TGTGCCAGCACCCCCCTGTCCCGGGTAGGAAACACCATATATTTT. This sequence encodes CASTPLSRVGNTIYF.